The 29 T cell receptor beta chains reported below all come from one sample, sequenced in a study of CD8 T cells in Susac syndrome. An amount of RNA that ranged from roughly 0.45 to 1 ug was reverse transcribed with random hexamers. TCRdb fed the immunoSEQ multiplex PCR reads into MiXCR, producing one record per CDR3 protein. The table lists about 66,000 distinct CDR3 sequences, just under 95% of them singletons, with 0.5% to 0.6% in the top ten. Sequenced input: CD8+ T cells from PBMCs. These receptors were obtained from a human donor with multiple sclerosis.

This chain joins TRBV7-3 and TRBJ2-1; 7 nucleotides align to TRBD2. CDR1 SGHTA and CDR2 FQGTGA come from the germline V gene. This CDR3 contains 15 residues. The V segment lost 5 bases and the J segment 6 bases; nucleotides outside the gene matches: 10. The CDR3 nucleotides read TGTGCCAGCAGCGCCGGACTAGGAAACTTCAATGAGCAGTTCTTC. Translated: CASSAGLGNFNEQFF.

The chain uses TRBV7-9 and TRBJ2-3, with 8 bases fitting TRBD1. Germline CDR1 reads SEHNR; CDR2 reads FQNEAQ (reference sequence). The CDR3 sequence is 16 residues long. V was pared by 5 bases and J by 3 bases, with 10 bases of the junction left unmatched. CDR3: CASSLRTGIMTDTQYF. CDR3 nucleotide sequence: TGTGCCAGCAGCCTCCGGACAGGGATCATGACAGATACGCAGTATTTT.

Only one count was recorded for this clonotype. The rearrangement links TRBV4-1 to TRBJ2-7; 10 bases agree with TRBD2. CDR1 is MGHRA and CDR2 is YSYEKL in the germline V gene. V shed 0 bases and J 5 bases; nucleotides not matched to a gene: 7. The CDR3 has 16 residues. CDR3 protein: CASSQDPASGSNEQYF. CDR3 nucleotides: TGCGCCAGCAGCCAAGATCCAGCTAGCGGGAGTAACGAGCAGTACTTC.

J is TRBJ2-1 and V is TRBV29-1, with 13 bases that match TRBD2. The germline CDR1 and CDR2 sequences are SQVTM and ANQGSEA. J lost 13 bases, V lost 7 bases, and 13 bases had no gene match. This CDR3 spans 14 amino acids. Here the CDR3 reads CSAIGTSGIGNQFF. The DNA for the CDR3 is TGCAGCGCGATCGGGACTAGCGGGATCGGGAATCAGTTCTTC.

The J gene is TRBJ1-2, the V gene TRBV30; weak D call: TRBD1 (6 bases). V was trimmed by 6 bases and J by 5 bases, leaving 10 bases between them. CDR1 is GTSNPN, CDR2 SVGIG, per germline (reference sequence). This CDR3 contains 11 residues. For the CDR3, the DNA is TGTGCCTGCCGGGGGCTATATGGCTACACCTTC. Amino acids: CACRGLYGYTF.

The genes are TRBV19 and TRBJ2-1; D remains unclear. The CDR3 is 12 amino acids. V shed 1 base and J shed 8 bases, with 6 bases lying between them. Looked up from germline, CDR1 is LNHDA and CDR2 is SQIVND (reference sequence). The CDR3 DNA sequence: TGTGCCAGTAGTATAGGATCACATGAGCAGTTCTTC. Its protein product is CASSIGSHEQFF.

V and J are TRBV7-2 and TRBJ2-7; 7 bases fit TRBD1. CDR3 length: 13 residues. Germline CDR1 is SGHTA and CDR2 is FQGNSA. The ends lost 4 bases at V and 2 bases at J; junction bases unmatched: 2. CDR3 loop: CASSWGQPYEQYF. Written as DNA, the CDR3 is TGTGCCAGCAGCTGGGGACAGCCCTACGAGCAGTACTTC.

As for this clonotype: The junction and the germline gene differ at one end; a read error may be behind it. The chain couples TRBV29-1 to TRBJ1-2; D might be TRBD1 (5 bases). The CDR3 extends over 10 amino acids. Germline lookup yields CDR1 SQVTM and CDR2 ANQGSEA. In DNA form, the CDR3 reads TGCAGCGTTCCCGGGACGGCCACCCACTTC. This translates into CSVPGTATHF.

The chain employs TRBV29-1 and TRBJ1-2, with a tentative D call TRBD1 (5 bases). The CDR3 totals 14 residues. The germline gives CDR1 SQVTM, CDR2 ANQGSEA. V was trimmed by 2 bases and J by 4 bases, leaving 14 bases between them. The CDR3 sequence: CSVESDTDFYGYTF. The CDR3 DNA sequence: TGCAGCGTTGAATCGGACACAGATTTCTATGGCTACACCTTC.

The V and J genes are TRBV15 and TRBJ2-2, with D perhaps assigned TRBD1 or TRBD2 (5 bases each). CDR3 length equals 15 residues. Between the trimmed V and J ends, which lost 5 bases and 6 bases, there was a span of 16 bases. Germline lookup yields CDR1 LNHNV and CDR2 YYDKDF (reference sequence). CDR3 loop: CATSQDSTGAGELFF. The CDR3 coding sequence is TGTGCCACCAGCCAGGACTCAACAGGCGCCGGGGAGCTGTTTTTT.

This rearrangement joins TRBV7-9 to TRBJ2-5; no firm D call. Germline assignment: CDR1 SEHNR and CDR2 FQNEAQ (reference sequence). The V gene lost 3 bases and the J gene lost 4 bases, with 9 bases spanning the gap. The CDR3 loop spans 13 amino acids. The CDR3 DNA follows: TGTGCCAGCAGCTTCCCGACGGTAGAGACCCAGTACTTC. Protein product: CASSFPTVETQYF.

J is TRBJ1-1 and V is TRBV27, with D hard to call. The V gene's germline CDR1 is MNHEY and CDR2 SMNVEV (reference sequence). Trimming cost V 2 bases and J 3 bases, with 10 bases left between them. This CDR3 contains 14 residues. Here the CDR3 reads CASSLTWLDTEAFF. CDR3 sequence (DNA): TGTGCCAGCAGTTTAACATGGCTGGACACTGAAGCTTTCTTT.

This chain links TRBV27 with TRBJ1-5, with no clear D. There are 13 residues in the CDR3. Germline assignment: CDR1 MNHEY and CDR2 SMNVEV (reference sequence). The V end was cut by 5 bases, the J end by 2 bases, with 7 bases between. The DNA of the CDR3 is TGTGCCAGCAGTATCAGCGGCAATCAGCCCCAGCATTTT. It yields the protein CASSISGNQPQHF.

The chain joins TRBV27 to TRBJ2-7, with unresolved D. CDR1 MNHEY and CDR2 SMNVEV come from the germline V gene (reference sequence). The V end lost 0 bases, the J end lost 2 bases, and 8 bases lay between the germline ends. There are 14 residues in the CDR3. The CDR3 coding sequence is TGTGCCAGCAGTTTATCGGCCAGCGCCTACGAGCAGTACTTC. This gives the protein CASSLSASAYEQYF.

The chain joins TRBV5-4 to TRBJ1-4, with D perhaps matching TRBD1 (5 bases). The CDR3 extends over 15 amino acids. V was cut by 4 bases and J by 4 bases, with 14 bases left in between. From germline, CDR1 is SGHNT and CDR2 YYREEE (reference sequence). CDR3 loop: CASSHGTDGNEKLFF. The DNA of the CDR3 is TGTGCCAGCAGCCATGGGACGGACGGTAATGAAAAACTGTTTTTT. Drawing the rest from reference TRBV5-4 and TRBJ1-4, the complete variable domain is ETGVTQSPTHLIKTRGQQVTLRCSSQSGHNTVSWYQQALGQGPQFIFQYYREEENGRGNFPPRFSGLQFPNYSSELNVNALELDDSALYLCASSHGTDGNEKLFFGSGTQLSVL.

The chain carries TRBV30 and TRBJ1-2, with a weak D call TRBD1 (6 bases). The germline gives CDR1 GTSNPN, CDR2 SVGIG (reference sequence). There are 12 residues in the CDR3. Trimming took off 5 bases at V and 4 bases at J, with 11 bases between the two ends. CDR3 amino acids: CAWDRRTYGYTF. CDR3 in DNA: TGTGCCTGGGACAGGCGGACCTATGGCTACACCTTC.

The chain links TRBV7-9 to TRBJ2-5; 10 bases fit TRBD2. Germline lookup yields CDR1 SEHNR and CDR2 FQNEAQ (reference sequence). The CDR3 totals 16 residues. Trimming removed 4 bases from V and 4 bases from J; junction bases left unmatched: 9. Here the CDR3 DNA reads TGTGCCAGCAGCTCTAGCGGGGGTGCCCATTCAGAGACCCAGTACTTC. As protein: CASSSSGGAHSETQYF.

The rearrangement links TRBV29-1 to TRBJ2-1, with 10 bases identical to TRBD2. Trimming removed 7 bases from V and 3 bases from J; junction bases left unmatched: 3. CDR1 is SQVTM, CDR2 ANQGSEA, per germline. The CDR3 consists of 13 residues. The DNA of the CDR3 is TGCAGCGGTCGACTAGCGGGCTACAATGAGCAGTTCTTC. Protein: CSGRLAGYNEQFF.

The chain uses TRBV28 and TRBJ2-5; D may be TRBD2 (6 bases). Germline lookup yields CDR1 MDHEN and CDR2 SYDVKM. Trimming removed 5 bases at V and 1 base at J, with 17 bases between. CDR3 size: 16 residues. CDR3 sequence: CASSPTWAGPQETQYF. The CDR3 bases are TGTGCCAGCAGTCCGACGTGGGCGGGACCCCAAGAGACCCAGTACTTC.

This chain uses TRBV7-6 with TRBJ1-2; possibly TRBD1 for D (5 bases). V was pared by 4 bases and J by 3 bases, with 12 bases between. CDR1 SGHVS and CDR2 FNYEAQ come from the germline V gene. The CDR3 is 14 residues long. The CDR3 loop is CASSWGRGYYGYTF. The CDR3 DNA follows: TGTGCCAGCAGCTGGGGACGGGGCTACTATGGCTACACCTTC.

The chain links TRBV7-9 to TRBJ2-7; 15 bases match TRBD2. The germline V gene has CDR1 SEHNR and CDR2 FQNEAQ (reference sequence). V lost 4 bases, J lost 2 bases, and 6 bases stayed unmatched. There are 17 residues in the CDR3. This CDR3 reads CASSSRTSGRVTYEQYF. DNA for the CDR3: TGTGCCAGCAGCTCGAGGACTAGCGGGAGGGTAACCTACGAGCAGTACTTC.

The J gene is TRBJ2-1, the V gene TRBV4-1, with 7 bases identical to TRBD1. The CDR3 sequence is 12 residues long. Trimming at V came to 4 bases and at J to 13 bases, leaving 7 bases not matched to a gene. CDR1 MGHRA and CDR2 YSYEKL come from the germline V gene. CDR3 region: CASSLGRDSQFF. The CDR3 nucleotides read TGCGCCAGCAGCCTCGGCCGGGACAGTCAGTTCTTC.

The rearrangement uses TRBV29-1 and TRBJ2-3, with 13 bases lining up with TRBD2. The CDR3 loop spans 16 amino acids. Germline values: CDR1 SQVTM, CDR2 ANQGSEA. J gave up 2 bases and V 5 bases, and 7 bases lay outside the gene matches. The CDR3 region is CSVTRGLAGPTDTQYF. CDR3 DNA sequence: TGCAGCGTTACCCGGGGACTAGCGGGACCCACAGATACGCAGTATTTT.

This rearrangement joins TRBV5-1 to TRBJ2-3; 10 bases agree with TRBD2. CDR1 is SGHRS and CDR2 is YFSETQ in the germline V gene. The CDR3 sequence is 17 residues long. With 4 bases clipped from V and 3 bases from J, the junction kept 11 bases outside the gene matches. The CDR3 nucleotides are TGCGCCAGCAGCATCTCCACTAGCGGGGATGGAACAGATACGCAGTATTTT. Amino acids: CASSISTSGDGTDTQYF.

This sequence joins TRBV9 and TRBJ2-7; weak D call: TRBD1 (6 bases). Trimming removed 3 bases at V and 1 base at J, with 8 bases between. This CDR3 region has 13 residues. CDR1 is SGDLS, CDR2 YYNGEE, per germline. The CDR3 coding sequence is TGTGCCAGCAGCGCGGGACATTCCTACGAGCAGTACTTC. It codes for CASSAGHSYEQYF.

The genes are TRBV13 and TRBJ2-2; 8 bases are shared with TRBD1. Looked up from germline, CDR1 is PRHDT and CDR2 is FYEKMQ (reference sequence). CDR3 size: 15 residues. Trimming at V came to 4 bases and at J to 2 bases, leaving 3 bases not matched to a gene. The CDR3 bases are TGTGCCAGCAGCTGGACAGGGTTTAACACCGGGGAGCTGTTTTTT. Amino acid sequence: CASSWTGFNTGELFF.

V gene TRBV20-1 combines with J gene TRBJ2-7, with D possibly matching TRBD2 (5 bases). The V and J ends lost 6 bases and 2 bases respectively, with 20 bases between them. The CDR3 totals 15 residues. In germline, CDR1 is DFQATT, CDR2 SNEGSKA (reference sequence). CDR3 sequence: CSAPTRETTPYEQYF. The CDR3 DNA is TGCAGTGCCCCTACCCGGGAAACGACCCCCTACGAGCAGTACTTC.

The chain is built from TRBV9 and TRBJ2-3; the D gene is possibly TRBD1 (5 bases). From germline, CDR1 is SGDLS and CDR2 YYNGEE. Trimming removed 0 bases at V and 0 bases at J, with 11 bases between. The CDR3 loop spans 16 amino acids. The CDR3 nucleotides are TGTGCCAGCAGCGTAGCCGCAGGGTCCAGCACAGATACGCAGTATTTT. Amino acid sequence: CASSVAAGSSTDTQYF.

The CDR3 reads CASNGQLSYEQYF. The CDR3 DNA sequence: TGTGCCAGCAACGGACAGTTGTCCTACGAGCAGTACTTC. This sequence joins TRBV27 and TRBJ2-7; TRBD1 might be the D (6 bases). V lost 7 bases and J 1 base, leaving 11 bases between the germline ends. This CDR3 spans 13 amino acids. CDR1 is MNHEY, CDR2 SMNVEV, per germline (reference sequence).